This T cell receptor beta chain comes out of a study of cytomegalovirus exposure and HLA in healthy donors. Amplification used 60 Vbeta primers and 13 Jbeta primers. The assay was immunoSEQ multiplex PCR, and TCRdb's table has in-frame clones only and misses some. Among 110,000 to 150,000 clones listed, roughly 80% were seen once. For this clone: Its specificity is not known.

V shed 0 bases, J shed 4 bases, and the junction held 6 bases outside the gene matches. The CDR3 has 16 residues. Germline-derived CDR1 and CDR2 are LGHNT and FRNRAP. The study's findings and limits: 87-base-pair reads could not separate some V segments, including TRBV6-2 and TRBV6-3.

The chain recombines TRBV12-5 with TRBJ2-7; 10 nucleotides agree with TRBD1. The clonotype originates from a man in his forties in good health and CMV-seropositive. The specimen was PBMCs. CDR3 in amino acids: CASGLVVGQGGYEQYF. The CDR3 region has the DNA TGTGCTAGTGGTTTGGTCGTCGGACAGGGGGGGTACGAGCAGTACTTC. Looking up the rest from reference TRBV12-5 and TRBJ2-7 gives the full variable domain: DARVTQTPRHKVTEMGQEVTMRCQPILGHNTVFWYRQTMMQGLELLAYFRNRAPLDDSGMPKDRFSAEMPDATLATLKIQPSEPRDSAVYFCASGLVVGQGGYEQYFGPGTRLTVT.